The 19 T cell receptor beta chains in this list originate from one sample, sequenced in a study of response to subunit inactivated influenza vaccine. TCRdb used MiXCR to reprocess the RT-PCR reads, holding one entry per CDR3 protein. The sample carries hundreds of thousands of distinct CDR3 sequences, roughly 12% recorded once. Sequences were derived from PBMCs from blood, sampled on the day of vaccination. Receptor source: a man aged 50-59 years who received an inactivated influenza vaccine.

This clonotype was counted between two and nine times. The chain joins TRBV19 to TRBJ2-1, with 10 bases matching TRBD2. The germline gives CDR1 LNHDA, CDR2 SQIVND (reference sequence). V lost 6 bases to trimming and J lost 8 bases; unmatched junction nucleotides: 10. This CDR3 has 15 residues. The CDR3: CASRSILAGVDEQFF. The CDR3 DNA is TGTGCCAGTAGGAGCATTCTAGCGGGAGTTGATGAGCAGTTCTTC.

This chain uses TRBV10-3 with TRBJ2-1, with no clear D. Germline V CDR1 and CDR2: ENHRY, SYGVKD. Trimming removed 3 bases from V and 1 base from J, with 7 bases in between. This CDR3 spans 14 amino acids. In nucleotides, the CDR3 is TGTGCCATCAGTGATCATGGTTCCTACAATGAGCAGTTCTTC. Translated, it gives CAISDHGSYNEQFF.

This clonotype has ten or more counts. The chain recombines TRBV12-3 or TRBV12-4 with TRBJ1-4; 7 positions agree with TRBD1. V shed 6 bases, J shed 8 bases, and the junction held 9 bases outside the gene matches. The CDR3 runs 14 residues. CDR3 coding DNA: TGTGCCAGCAGCTTAAGGCAGGGGGGCGAAAAACTGTTTTTT. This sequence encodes CASSLRQGGEKLFF.

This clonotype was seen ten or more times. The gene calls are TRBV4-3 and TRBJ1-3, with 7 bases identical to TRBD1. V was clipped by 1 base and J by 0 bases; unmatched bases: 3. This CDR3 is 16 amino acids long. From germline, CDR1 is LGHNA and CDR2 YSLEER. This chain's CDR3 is CASSQVGQSSGNTIYF. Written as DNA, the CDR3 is TGCGCCAGCAGCCAAGTGGGACAGAGCTCTGGAAACACCATATATTTT.

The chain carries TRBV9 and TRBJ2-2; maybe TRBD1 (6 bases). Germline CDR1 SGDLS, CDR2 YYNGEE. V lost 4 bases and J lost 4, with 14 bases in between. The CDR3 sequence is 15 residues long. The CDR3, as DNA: TGTGCCAGCAGCCCAAAACAGGGCCGCACCGGGGAGCTGTTTTTT. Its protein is CASSPKQGRTGELFF.

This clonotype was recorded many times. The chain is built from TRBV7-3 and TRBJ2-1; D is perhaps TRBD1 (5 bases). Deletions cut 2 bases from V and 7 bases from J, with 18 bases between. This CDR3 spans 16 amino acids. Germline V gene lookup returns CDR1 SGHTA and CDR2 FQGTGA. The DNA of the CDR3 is TGTGCCAGCAGCTTATTTCCAGACAGCCTTATGAATGAGCAGTTCTTC. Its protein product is CASSLFPDSLMNEQFF.

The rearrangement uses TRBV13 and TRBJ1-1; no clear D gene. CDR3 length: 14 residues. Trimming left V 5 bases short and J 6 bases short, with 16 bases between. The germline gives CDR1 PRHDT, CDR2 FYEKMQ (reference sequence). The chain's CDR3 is CASSDPRASAEAFF. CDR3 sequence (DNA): TGTGCCAGCAGCGACCCGCGGGCTTCGGCTGAAGCTTTCTTT.

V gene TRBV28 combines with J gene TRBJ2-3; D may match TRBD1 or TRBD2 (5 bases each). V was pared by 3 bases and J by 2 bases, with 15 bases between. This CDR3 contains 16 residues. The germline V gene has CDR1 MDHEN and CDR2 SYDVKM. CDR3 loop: CASSLAGTAATDTQYF. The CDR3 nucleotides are TGTGCCAGCAGTTTGGCCGGGACCGCAGCCACAGATACGCAGTATTTT.

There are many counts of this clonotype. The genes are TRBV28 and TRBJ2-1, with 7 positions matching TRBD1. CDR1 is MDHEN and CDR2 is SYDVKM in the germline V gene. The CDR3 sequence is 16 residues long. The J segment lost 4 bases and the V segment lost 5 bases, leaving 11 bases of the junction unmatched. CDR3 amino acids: CASSETGALMYNEQFF. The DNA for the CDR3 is TGTGCCAGCAGTGAAACAGGGGCCCTAATGTACAATGAGCAGTTCTTC.

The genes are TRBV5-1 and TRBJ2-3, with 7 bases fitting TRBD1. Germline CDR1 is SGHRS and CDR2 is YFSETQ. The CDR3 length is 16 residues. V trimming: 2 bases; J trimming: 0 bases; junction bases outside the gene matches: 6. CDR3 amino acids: CASSLETGYSTDTQYF. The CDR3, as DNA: TGCGCCAGCAGCTTAGAGACAGGGTATAGCACAGATACGCAGTATTTT.

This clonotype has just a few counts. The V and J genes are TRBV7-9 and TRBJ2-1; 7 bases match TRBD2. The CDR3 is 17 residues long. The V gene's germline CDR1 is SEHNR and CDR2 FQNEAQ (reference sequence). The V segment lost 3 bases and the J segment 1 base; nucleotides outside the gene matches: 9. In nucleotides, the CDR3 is TGTGCCAGCAGCTTGGTGCGGCGGGAGCAGTCCTACAATGAGCAGTTCTTC. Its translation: CASSLVRREQSYNEQFF.

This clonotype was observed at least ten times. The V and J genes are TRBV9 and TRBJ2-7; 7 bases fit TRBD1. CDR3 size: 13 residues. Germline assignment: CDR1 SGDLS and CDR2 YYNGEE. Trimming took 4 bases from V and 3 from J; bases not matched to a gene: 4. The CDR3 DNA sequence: TGTGCCAGCAGCTCTGGGACAGACTACGAGCAGTACTTC. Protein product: CASSSGTDYEQYF.

CDR3 DNA sequence: TGCGCCAGCGCCGACAGGGGGCCCCCCTACGAGCAGTACTTC. Translation gives CASADRGPPYEQYF. The rearrangement links TRBV5-1 to TRBJ2-7, with 10 bases that match TRBD1. Trimming took 7 bases from V and 2 from J; bases not matched to a gene: 6. CDR1 is SGHRS, CDR2 YFSETQ, per germline. The CDR3 has 14 amino acids.

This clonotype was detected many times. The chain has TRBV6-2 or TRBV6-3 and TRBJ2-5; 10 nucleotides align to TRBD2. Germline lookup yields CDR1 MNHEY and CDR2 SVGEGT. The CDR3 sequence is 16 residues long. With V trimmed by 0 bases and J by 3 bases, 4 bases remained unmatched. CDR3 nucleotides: TGTGCCAGCAGTTACTCCCTCGGACTAGCGGAAGAGACCCAGTACTTC. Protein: CASSYSLGLAEETQYF.

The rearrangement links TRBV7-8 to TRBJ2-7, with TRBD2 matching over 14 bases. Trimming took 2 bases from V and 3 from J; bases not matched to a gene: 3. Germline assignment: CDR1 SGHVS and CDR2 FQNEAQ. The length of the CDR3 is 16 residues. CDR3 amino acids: CASSLPTSGRVYEQYF. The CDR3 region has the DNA TGTGCCAGCAGCTTACCGACTAGCGGGAGGGTCTACGAGCAGTACTTC. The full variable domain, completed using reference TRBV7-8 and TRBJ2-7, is GAGVSQSPRYKVAKRGQDVALRCDPISGHVSLFWYQQALGQGPEFLTYFQNEAQLDKSGLPSDRFFAERPEGSVSTLKIQRTQQEDSAVYLCASSLPTSGRVYEQYFGPGTRLTVT.

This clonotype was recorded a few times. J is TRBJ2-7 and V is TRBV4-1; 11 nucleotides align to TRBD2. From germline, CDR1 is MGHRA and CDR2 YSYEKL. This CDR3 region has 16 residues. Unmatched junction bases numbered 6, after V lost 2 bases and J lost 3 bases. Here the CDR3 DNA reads TGCGCCAGCAGCCAATCAACTAGCGGGAGTATCTACGAGCAGTACTTC. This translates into CASSQSTSGSIYEQYF.

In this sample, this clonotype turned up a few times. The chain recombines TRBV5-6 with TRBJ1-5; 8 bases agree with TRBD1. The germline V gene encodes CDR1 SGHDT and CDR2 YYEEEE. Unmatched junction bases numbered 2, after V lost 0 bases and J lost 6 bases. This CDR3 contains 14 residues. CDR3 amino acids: CASSLGTGFQPQHF. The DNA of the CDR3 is TGTGCCAGCAGCTTGGGGACAGGGTTTCAGCCCCAGCATTTT. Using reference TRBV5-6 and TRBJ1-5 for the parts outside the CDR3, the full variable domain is DAGVTQSPTHLIKTRGQQVTLRCSPKSGHDTVSWYQQALGQGPQFIFQYYEEEERQRGNFPDRFSGHQFPNYSSELNVNALLLGDSALYLCASSLGTGFQPQHFGDGTRLSIL.

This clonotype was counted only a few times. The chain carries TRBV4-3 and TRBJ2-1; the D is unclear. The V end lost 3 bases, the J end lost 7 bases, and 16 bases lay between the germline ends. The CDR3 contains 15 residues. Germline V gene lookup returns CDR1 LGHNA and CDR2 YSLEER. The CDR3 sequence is CASSQRYPATNEQFF. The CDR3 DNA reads TGCGCCAGCAGCCAGAGGTACCCAGCGACGAATGAGCAGTTCTTC.

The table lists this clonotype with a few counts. CDR3 coding DNA: TGTGCCAGCAGCCCTTATAACTACGAGCAGTACTTC. This encodes CASSPYNYEQYF. The rearrangement uses TRBV14 and TRBJ2-7; D is ambiguous. There are 12 residues in the CDR3. The V and J ends lost 4 bases and 3 bases respectively, with 7 bases between them. Germline assignment: CDR1 SGHDN and CDR2 FVKESK.